Shown below are 8 T cell receptor beta chains from a single sample sequenced in a study of blood T cells in healthy people across ages. A second about 6 to 12 cycle PCR used barcoded and J-beta primers. TCRdb called the 5' RACE reads again in MiXCR, with one record for every CDR3 protein. The top ten clones hold roughly 17% of a sample with just under 900,000 distinct CDR3 sequences, 29% of them seen once. The sample consisted of blood. The receptors here all came from an elderly woman in good health.

Note on this clonotype: This may arise from a read error, as a much more abundant clone is one base away. This chain's CDR3 is CSARASSPLYNEQYF. CDR3 coding DNA: TGCAGCGCCCGGGCCTCGAGCCCCCTCTACAATGAGCAGTACTTC. This chain joins TRBV29-1 and TRBJ2-7; the D is unclear. This CDR3 spans 15 amino acids. Germline lookup yields CDR1 SQVTM and CDR2 ANQGSEA. Deletions cut 7 bases from V and 7 bases from J, with 26 bases between.

This clonotype was detected many times. The chain uses TRBV20-1 and TRBJ2-3; 9 bases fit TRBD2. The ends lost 3 bases at V and 4 bases at J; junction bases unmatched: 5. The CDR3 loop spans 14 amino acids. Germline CDR1 is DFQATT and CDR2 is SNEGSKA (reference sequence). In DNA, the CDR3 is TGCAGTGCTAGGTTTGGCGGGGGGGCAGATACGCAGTATTTT. Translation gives CSARFGGGADTQYF.

V and J are TRBV6-1 and TRBJ2-2; 8 nucleotides align to TRBD2. This CDR3 has 16 amino acids. In germline, CDR1 is MNHNS, CDR2 SASEGT. J lost 1 base, V lost 2 bases, and 3 bases had no gene match. CDR3 sequence reads: CASSEPRGGNTGELFF. The DNA for the CDR3 is TGTGCCAGCAGTGAACCCCGGGGGGGGAACACCGGGGAGCTGTTTTTT.

This clonotype was seen repeatedly, ten times or more. The rearrangement joins TRBV6-5 to TRBJ2-7; D remains unclear. The CDR3 has 16 residues. Trimming removed 2 bases at V and 2 bases at J, with 16 bases between. Germline V gene lookup returns CDR1 MNHEY and CDR2 SVGAGI. The CDR3 bases are TGTGCCAGCAGTTACACTCCCCGGTACGGAGCCTACGAGCAGTACTTC. It codes for CASSYTPRYGAYEQYF.

This clonotype has at least ten counts. The V and J genes are TRBV5-1 and TRBJ1-2, with TRBD1 as a possible D gene (5 bases). Trimming removed 2 bases from V and 10 bases from J, with 15 bases in between. CDR1 is SGHRS, CDR2 YFSETQ, per germline. The CDR3 consists of 13 residues. CDR3 amino acids: CASSLEGRTYYTF. CDR3 sequence (DNA): TGCGCCAGCAGCTTAGAGGGACGAACTTACTACACCTTC.

V usage is TRBV12-3 or TRBV12-4 and J usage is TRBJ2-3; 8 bases align to TRBD2. The CDR3 spans 15 residues. Losses at the gene ends were 5 bases for V and 4 bases for J; bases not matched to a gene: 8. The CDR3 sequence is CASSRGGGTADTQYF. The CDR3 DNA follows: TGTGCCAGCAGTAGGGGCGGGGGGACCGCAGATACGCAGTATTTT.

This clonotype showed up many times. The rearrangement joins TRBV7-2 to TRBJ2-7; 9 nucleotides match TRBD2. The junction had 9 bases not matched to a gene; V was cut back by 7 bases and J by 5 bases. There are 14 residues in the CDR3. Germline lookup yields CDR1 SGHTA and CDR2 FQGNSA. The CDR3, as DNA: TGTGCCAGCAAAAGGGGACTAGCCGTTGACGAGCAGTACTTC. Translating gives CASKRGLAVDEQYF.

The CDR3, as DNA: TGTGCCAGCTCACCCGACCAGAGCACTGAAGCTTTCTTT. It encodes CASSPDQSTEAFF. This sequence joins TRBV18 and TRBJ1-1; D gene uncertain. This CDR3 has 13 residues. Trimming pared 3 bases from V and 4 bases from J, leaving 9 bases between. Germline CDR1 reads KGHSH; CDR2 reads LQKENI.